Presented here are 3 T cell receptor beta chains from one specimen sequenced in a study of control samples from healthy donors and cancer patients. TCRdb's table, derived via immunoSEQ multiplex PCR, lists solely in-frame clones and lacks some. Among roughly 220,000 clones listed, around 94% were seen once. Sequencing input: blood. Receptors originate from a man aged 50 to 60 in good health.

Comments on this clone: The same CDR3 arises from other DNA sequences in this sample as well. V and J are TRBV19 and TRBJ2-1; 10 bases are shared with TRBD2. With V trimmed by 5 bases and J by 4 bases, 2 bases remained unmatched. The germline CDR1 and CDR2 sequences are LNHDA and SQIVND (reference sequence). The length of the CDR3 is 14 residues. The CDR3 coding sequence is TGTGCCAGTAGTTCTAGCGGGGGTTACAATGAGCAGTTCTTC. Translated: CASSSSGGYNEQFF.

The rearrangement links TRBV15 to TRBJ2-7; 8 bases fit TRBD1. The length of the CDR3 is 15 residues. The J segment lost 3 bases and the V segment lost 5 bases, leaving 9 bases of the junction unmatched. The V gene's germline CDR1 is LNHNV and CDR2 YYDKDF (reference sequence). CDR3 DNA sequence: TGTGCCACCAGCCCCGGGACAGGTTATAGCTACGAGCAGTACTTC. It encodes CATSPGTGYSYEQYF.

This chain links TRBV25-1 with TRBJ2-3; D possibly uses TRBD1 or TRBD2 (5 bases each). Trimming left V 2 bases short and J 5 bases short, with 8 bases between. This CDR3 has 13 residues. Germline CDR1 and CDR2: MGHDK and SYGVNS. CDR3 bases: TGTGCCAGCAGTGAAGGGACGGGAGATACGCAGTATTTT. Protein sequence: CASSEGTGDTQYF.